This record covers a single T cell receptor (beta chain). A library of TCRbeta sequences, prepared with unique molecular identifiers, was generated. TCRdb re-called the PCR reads through MiXCR, storing one row per CDR3 protein. In the table there are just under 550,000 distinct CDR3 sequences, 15% to 20% of which are singletons. The data were taken from a study of T-cell reconstitution after alpha-beta-depleted transplantation in children. The germline V gene encodes CDR1 SGHRS and CDR2 YFSETQ. CDR3 length equals 14 residues. Trimming removed 4 bases from V and 0 bases from J, with 8 bases in between.

The source was PBMCs from the stem cell graft donor, collected from the stem cell graft. The origin of this receptor is a human donor who donated a stem cell graft to a child with acute lymphoblastic leukemia. The chain links TRBV5-1 to TRBJ1-3; D gene ambiguous. The CDR3 DNA follows: TGCGCCAGCAGCCCGGTCGGCTCTGGAAACACCATATATTTT. This encodes CASSPVGSGNTIYF.